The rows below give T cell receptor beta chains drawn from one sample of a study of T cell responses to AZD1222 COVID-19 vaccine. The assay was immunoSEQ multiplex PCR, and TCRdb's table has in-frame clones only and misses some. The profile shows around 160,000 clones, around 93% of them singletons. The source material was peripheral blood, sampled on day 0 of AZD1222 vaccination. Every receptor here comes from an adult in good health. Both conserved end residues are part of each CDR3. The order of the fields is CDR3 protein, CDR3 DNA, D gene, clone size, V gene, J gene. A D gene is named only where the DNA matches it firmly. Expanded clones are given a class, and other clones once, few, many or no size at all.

cdr3_aa: CASSPTDRDNSPLHF; cdr3_nt: TGCGCCAGCAGCCCGACCGACCGGGATAATTCACCCCTCCACTTT; d_call: -; clone_size: once; v_call: TRBV5-1; j_call: TRBJ1-6
cdr3_aa: CASSVEDFRLWGGELFF; cdr3_nt: TGTGCCAGCAGCGTCGAGGACTTTCGCCTCTGGGGCGGGGAGCTGTTTTTT; d_call: -; clone_size: once; v_call: TRBV9; j_call: TRBJ2-2
cdr3_aa: CASSEQGVSPLHF; cdr3_nt: TGTGCCAGCAGCGAACAAGGGGTCTCACCCCTCCACTTT; d_call: -; clone_size: -; v_call: TRBV9; j_call: TRBJ1-6
cdr3_aa: CAIRDRENRYEQYF; cdr3_nt: TGTGCCATCAGGGACCGGGAGAATCGCTACGAGCAGTACTTC; d_call: -; clone_size: -; v_call: TRBV10-3; j_call: TRBJ2-7
cdr3_aa: CASSYSLAAYQETQYF; cdr3_nt: TGTGCCAGCAGTTACTCCCTAGCGGCATACCAAGAGACCCAGTACTTC; d_call: TRBD2; clone_size: -; v_call: TRBV6-5; j_call: TRBJ2-5
cdr3_aa: CASSLERLVGSEQYF; cdr3_nt: TGCGCCAGCAGCCTTGAACGACTAGTAGGTAGCGAGCAGTACTTC; d_call: -; clone_size: -; v_call: TRBV5-1; j_call: TRBJ2-7
cdr3_aa: CASSLVLNTEAFF; cdr3_nt: TGTGCCAGCAGCTTAGTTCTGAACACTGAAGCTTTCTTT; d_call: -; clone_size: -; v_call: TRBV7-2; j_call: TRBJ1-1
cdr3_aa: CASSLKQFYMNTEAFF; cdr3_nt: TGTGCCAGCAGTTTAAAACAGTTTTACATGAACACTGAAGCTTTCTTT; d_call: -; clone_size: -; v_call: TRBV27; j_call: TRBJ1-1
cdr3_aa: CASSYARGLGNTIYF; cdr3_nt: TGTGCCAGCAGTTACGCGAGGGGGCTCGGAAACACCATATATTTT; d_call: TRBD1; clone_size: once; v_call: TRBV6-2/TRBV6-3; j_call: TRBJ1-3
cdr3_aa: CASRKTGEKLFF; cdr3_nt: TGTGCCAGCAGGAAGACTGGTGAAAAACTGTTTTTT; d_call: -; clone_size: -; v_call: TRBV6-5; j_call: TRBJ1-4
cdr3_aa: CASSLSPPPDTQYF; cdr3_nt: TGCGCCAGCAGCTTGAGTCCGCCACCGGATACGCAGTATTTT; d_call: -; clone_size: -; v_call: TRBV5-1; j_call: TRBJ2-3
cdr3_aa: CASGNPGRIYGYTF; cdr3_nt: TGTGCTAGTGGTAACCCGGGACGGATCTATGGCTACACCTTC; d_call: -; clone_size: -; v_call: TRBV12-5; j_call: TRBJ1-2
cdr3_aa: CASSLKDTDTQYF; cdr3_nt: TGTGCCAGCAGTTTAAAGGACACAGATACGCAGTATTTT; d_call: -; clone_size: -; v_call: TRBV12-3/TRBV12-4; j_call: TRBJ2-3
cdr3_aa: CASSLGGGTEGYGYTF; cdr3_nt: TGTGCCAGCAGCTTAGGGGGCGGGACAGAGGGCTATGGCTACACCTTC; d_call: TRBD1; clone_size: -; v_call: TRBV7-8; j_call: TRBJ1-2
cdr3_aa: CASSQEAGGAEDF; cdr3_nt: TGCGCCAGCAGCCAAGAGGCGGGGGGAGCAGAGGACTTC; d_call: TRBD2; clone_size: -; v_call: TRBV4-1; j_call: TRBJ2-7
cdr3_aa: CASSFLGGAGSNEQFF; cdr3_nt: TGCGCCAGCAGCTTTTTGGGCGGGGCTGGGTCCAATGAGCAGTTCTTC; d_call: -; clone_size: -; v_call: TRBV5-1; j_call: TRBJ2-1
cdr3_aa: CASSLETVSNTGELFF; cdr3_nt: TGCGCCAGCAGCTTGGAGACAGTATCGAACACCGGGGAGCTGTTTTTT; d_call: -; clone_size: -; v_call: TRBV5-1; j_call: TRBJ2-2
cdr3_aa: CASSRDGNYGYTF; cdr3_nt: TGTGCCAGCAGCCGGGACGGAAACTATGGCTACACCTTC; d_call: -; clone_size: once; v_call: TRBV6-5; j_call: TRBJ1-2
cdr3_aa: CASSELVSNQPQHF; cdr3_nt: TGTGCCAGCAGTGAATTGGTTAGCAATCAGCCCCAGCATTTT; d_call: -; clone_size: -; v_call: TRBV2; j_call: TRBJ1-5
cdr3_aa: CASSPEREQYF; cdr3_nt: TGTGCCAGCTCACCAGAGCGCGAGCAGTACTTC; d_call: -; clone_size: once; v_call: TRBV18; j_call: TRBJ2-7
cdr3_aa: CASRMAPSYEQYF; cdr3_nt: TGTGCCAGCCGAATGGCACCTTCCTACGAGCAGTACTTC; d_call: -; clone_size: -; v_call: TRBV6-5; j_call: TRBJ2-7
cdr3_aa: CASSVGQVQPQHF; cdr3_nt: TGTGCCAGCAGTGTCGGTCAGGTCCAGCCCCAGCATTTT; d_call: -; clone_size: -; v_call: TRBV2; j_call: TRBJ1-5
cdr3_aa: CASSPGGRTEAFF; cdr3_nt: TGTGCCAGCAGTCCAGGGGGCAGAACTGAAGCTTTCTTT; d_call: TRBD1; clone_size: -; v_call: TRBV2; j_call: TRBJ1-1
cdr3_aa: CASSTGTSSYNEQFF; cdr3_nt: TGTGCCAGCAGCACCGGGACTAGCTCCTACAATGAGCAGTTCTTC; d_call: TRBD2; clone_size: -; v_call: TRBV9; j_call: TRBJ2-1
cdr3_aa: CASSSTSGGAYEQYF; cdr3_nt: TGCGCCAGCAGCTCCACTAGCGGGGGGGCCTACGAGCAGTACTTC; d_call: TRBD2; clone_size: -; v_call: TRBV5-1; j_call: TRBJ2-7
cdr3_aa: CASSPDLGDEQFF; cdr3_nt: TGTGCCAGCAGCCCCGATCTGGGCGATGAGCAGTTCTTC; d_call: -; clone_size: -; v_call: TRBV7-7; j_call: TRBJ2-1
cdr3_aa: CATSDSGTLFDEQFF; cdr3_nt: TGTGCCACCAGTGATTCCGGGACACTCTTCGATGAGCAGTTCTTC; d_call: -; clone_size: -; v_call: TRBV24-1; j_call: TRBJ2-1
cdr3_aa: CASSFEDDTEAFF; cdr3_nt: TGTGCCAGCAGTTTTGAGGACGACACTGAAGCTTTCTTT; d_call: -; clone_size: -; v_call: TRBV12-3/TRBV12-4; j_call: TRBJ1-1
cdr3_aa: CASSTRLGTSGRLGNEQFF; cdr3_nt: TGTGCCAGCAGCACCCGTCTCGGGACTAGCGGGAGGTTGGGCAATGAGCAGTTCTTC; d_call: TRBD2; clone_size: -; v_call: TRBV7-9; j_call: TRBJ2-1
cdr3_aa: CASRLAPAVQETQYF; cdr3_nt: TGTGCCAGCAGGCTAGCCCCGGCCGTACAAGAGACCCAGTACTTC; d_call: -; clone_size: -; v_call: TRBV6-5; j_call: TRBJ2-5
cdr3_aa: CASRLQEGQPQHF; cdr3_nt: TGTGCCAGCAGGCTACAGGAGGGGCAGCCCCAGCATTTT; d_call: -; clone_size: -; v_call: TRBV12-3/TRBV12-4; j_call: TRBJ1-5
cdr3_aa: CASSQEWGAGANVLTF; cdr3_nt: TGTGCCAGCAGCCAAGAATGGGGTGCTGGGGCCAACGTCCTGACTTTC; d_call: -; clone_size: -; v_call: TRBV14; j_call: TRBJ2-6
cdr3_aa: CASSPWQGQETQYF; cdr3_nt: TGTGCCAGCTCACCATGGCAGGGACAAGAGACCCAGTACTTC; d_call: -; clone_size: -; v_call: TRBV18; j_call: TRBJ2-5
cdr3_aa: CASSSRDSTEAFF; cdr3_nt: TGTGCCAGCAGCTCCCGGGACAGCACTGAAGCTTTCTTT; d_call: TRBD1; clone_size: -; v_call: TRBV7-2; j_call: TRBJ1-1
cdr3_aa: CASSKTGGNTEAFF; cdr3_nt: TGTGCCAGCTCAAAGACAGGGGGAAACACTGAAGCTTTCTTT; d_call: TRBD1; clone_size: -; v_call: TRBV18; j_call: TRBJ1-1
cdr3_aa: CASSTRESWANVLTF; cdr3_nt: TGTGCCAGCAGCACGCGGGAGAGTTGGGCCAACGTCCTGACTTTC; d_call: TRBD2; clone_size: -; v_call: TRBV7-8; j_call: TRBJ2-6
cdr3_aa: CASRTGTSHTGELFF; cdr3_nt: TGCGCCAGCCGAACCGGGACTAGCCACACCGGGGAGCTGTTTTTT; d_call: TRBD2; clone_size: -; v_call: TRBV5-1; j_call: TRBJ2-2
cdr3_aa: CASRRTGGGGELFF; cdr3_nt: TGTGCCAGCAGACGGACAGGGGGCGGCGGGGAGCTGTTTTTT; d_call: TRBD1; clone_size: -; v_call: TRBV3-1/TRBV3-2; j_call: TRBJ2-2
cdr3_aa: CASSLTGGNTEAFF; cdr3_nt: TGTGCCAGCAGCTTAACAGGGGGTAACACTGAAGCTTTCTTT; d_call: -; clone_size: -; v_call: TRBV7-3; j_call: TRBJ1-1
cdr3_aa: CASTLAGGGAREQYF; cdr3_nt: TGTGCCAGCACCTTAGCGGGAGGGGGGGCGAGGGAGCAGTACTTC; d_call: TRBD2; clone_size: -; v_call: TRBV7-2; j_call: TRBJ2-7
cdr3_aa: CSAWTSREQYF; cdr3_nt: TGCAGTGCTTGGACTAGTCGCGAGCAGTACTTC; d_call: TRBD2; clone_size: once; v_call: TRBV20-1; j_call: TRBJ2-7
cdr3_aa: CASSVDRNGELFF; cdr3_nt: TGTGCCAGCAGCGTCGACAGAAACGGGGAGCTGTTTTTT; d_call: -; clone_size: -; v_call: TRBV2; j_call: TRBJ2-2
cdr3_aa: CATSRGILAGGTDTQYF; cdr3_nt: TGTGCCACCAGCAGAGGGATTTTAGCGGGGGGCACAGATACGCAGTATTTT; d_call: TRBD2; clone_size: once; v_call: TRBV15; j_call: TRBJ2-3
cdr3_aa: CSVHGGASTEAFF; cdr3_nt: TGCAGCGTTCATGGGGGAGCGTCCACTGAAGCTTTCTTT; d_call: -; clone_size: -; v_call: TRBV29-1; j_call: TRBJ1-1
cdr3_aa: CAASGYNEQFF; cdr3_nt: TGTGCCGCCTCTGGTTACAATGAGCAGTTCTTC; d_call: -; clone_size: -; v_call: TRBV2; j_call: TRBJ2-1
cdr3_aa: CAISESGMSKAFF; cdr3_nt: TGTGCCATCAGTGAGTCCGGCATGTCAAAAGCTTTCTTT; d_call: -; clone_size: -; v_call: TRBV10-3; j_call: TRBJ1-1
cdr3_aa: CASSLEGNNYGYTF; cdr3_nt: TGTGCCAGCAGCTTAGAAGGGAATAACTATGGCTACACCTTC; d_call: -; clone_size: -; v_call: TRBV7-9; j_call: TRBJ1-2